Each of the 14 T cell receptor beta chains below was sequenced from the same sample in a study of T cells in Graves' hyperthyroidism and ophthalmopathy (dated by TCRdb to about 2019). Receptors were amplified or captured by multiplex PCR. The sample was run on an Illumina HiSeq 2000. The TCR beta CDR3 regions were amplified from the RNA transcripts. A first-round RT-PCR of the TCR CDR3 used the HTBI primer set with the Qiagen OneStep RT-PCR kit. In-frame beta chains were kept once TCRdb had trimmed the public reads at Q25 with fastp and called clones with MiXCR. Each entry merges the rows of one CDR3 protein and shows their most common DNA and genes. The sample records nearly 750,000 distinct CDR3 sequences, around 40% of which are singletons. 31% of the sample rests with the top ten. Sequencing was done on a sample of blood. These receptors originate from a woman in her thirties or forties with Graves' hyperthyroidism.

This clonotype was observed a few times. It may be a read error: a sequence one base away is much more abundant. CDR3 residues: CASSAGQGDGYTF. Written as DNA, the CDR3 is TGTGCCAGCAGCGCGGGACAGGGGGATGGCTACACCTTC. The chain has TRBV12-3 or TRBV12-4 and TRBJ1-2; 11 bases map to TRBD1. J gave up 6 bases and V 6 bases, and 3 bases lay outside the gene matches. The CDR3 totals 13 residues.

This chain uses TRBV28 with TRBJ1-2; 8 bases line up with TRBD1. This CDR3 contains 14 residues. Germline values: CDR1 MDHEN, CDR2 SYDVKM. J lost 4 bases, V lost 6 bases, and 7 bases had no gene match. The CDR3 DNA follows: TGTGCCAGCAGGACCGGGACAGGCCCCTATGGCTACACCTTC. Translation gives CASRTGTGPYGYTF.

This clonotype showed up many times. The rearrangement uses TRBV7-9 and TRBJ1-5, with a possible D match to TRBD1 (6 bases). The CDR3 spans 15 residues. Trimming cost V 1 base and J 4 bases, with 11 bases left between them. Germline CDR1 reads SEHNR; CDR2 reads FQNEAQ (reference sequence). This CDR3 is CASSLGPRGNQPQHF. For the CDR3, the DNA is TGTGCCAGCAGCTTAGGTCCCAGGGGAAATCAGCCCCAGCATTTT. The full variable domain, with the rest looked up from reference TRBV7-9 and TRBJ1-5, is DTGVSQNPRHKITKRGQNVTFRCDPISEHNRLYWYRQTLGQGPEFLTYFQNEAQLEKSRLLSDRFSAERPKGSFSTLEIQRTEQGDSAMYLCASSLGPRGNQPQHFGDGTRLSIL.

The CDR3 sequence: CSARLGGFF. The CDR3 DNA sequence: TGCAGTGCTAGACTAGGAGGGTTTTTT. This chain joins TRBV20-1 and TRBJ2-2; the D gene is possibly TRBD2 (5 bases). This CDR3 is 9 amino acids long. Trimming removed 2 bases from V and 16 bases from J, with 8 bases in between. Germline assignment: CDR1 DFQATT and CDR2 SNEGSKA (reference sequence).

The chain couples TRBV19 to TRBJ1-1; D is ambiguous. Germline CDR1 is LNHDA and CDR2 is SQIVND (reference sequence). The CDR3 loop spans 15 amino acids. Deletions cut 10 bases from V and 2 bases from J, with 20 bases between. Here the CDR3 DNA reads TGTGCCACTTATGCCGAGGGCCCCGTAAACACTGAAGCTTTCTTT. Protein product: CATYAEGPVNTEAFF.

J is TRBJ1-4 and V is TRBV29-1; no definite D call. Trimming pared 6 bases from V and 7 bases from J, leaving 9 bases between. This CDR3 has 11 amino acids. Looked up from germline, CDR1 is SQVTM and CDR2 is ANQGSEA. In DNA, the CDR3 is TGCAGCGTGGAATCGGCTGAAAAACTGTTTTTT. Its translation is CSVESAEKLFF.

This clonotype was observed a handful of times. This rearrangement joins TRBV7-8 to TRBJ2-2; possibly TRBD2 for D (6 bases). The CDR3 consists of 17 residues. The germline gives CDR1 SGHVS, CDR2 FQNEAQ. The ends were cut back, 5 bases at V and 0 bases at J, with 16 bases in the middle. The CDR3 loop reads CASSRAEGDTNTGELFF. The DNA for the CDR3 is TGTGCCAGCAGCCGGGCGGAGGGAGACACGAACACCGGGGAGCTGTTTTTT.

This clonotype was observed many times. The chain couples TRBV12-3 or TRBV12-4 to TRBJ2-5; 7 bases map to TRBD2. V gave up 5 bases and J gave up 7 bases; unmatched junction bases: 13. The CDR3 loop spans 15 amino acids. CDR3 DNA sequence: TGTGCCAGCAGTCCGGCCTTGGGAGGGCGGGGGACCCAGTACTTC. Amino acid sequence: CASSPALGGRGTQYF.

The genes are TRBV7-2 and TRBJ2-3; D may be TRBD1 or TRBD2 (6 bases each). Germline V gene sequence: CDR1 SGHTA, CDR2 FQGNSA. Trimming removed 3 bases at V and 4 bases at J, with 14 bases between. This CDR3 has 15 amino acids. DNA for the CDR3: TGTGCCAGCAGCTTGGTAGGGGGGACCCCAGATACGCAGTATTTT. This codes for CASSLVGGTPDTQYF. Supplemented by reference TRBV7-2 and TRBJ2-3, the full variable domain reads GAGVSQSPSNKVTEKGKDVELRCDPISGHTALYWYRQSLGQGLEFLIYFQGNSAPDKSGLPSDRFSAERTGGSVSTLTIQRTQQEDSAVYLCASSLVGGTPDTQYFGPGTRLTVL.

The V and J genes are TRBV20-1 and TRBJ2-6, with 7 bases matching TRBD1. Germline V gene lookup returns CDR1 DFQATT and CDR2 SNEGSKA (reference sequence). V lost 1 base and J lost 0; bases outside the gene matches: 3. This CDR3 is 16 amino acids long. The CDR3 loop is CSARGQGISGANVLTF. CDR3 in DNA: TGCAGTGCTAGAGGACAGGGAATCTCTGGGGCCAACGTCCTGACTTTC.

This clonotype was picked up one time. This chain links TRBV7-1 with TRBJ1-2; 7 nucleotides agree with TRBD1. Being an ORF, TRBV7-1 has a function that is uncertain. Losses at the gene ends were 5 bases for V and 2 bases for J; bases not matched to a gene: 5. The CDR3 covers 14 residues. This CDR3 is CASSDGQDNYGYTF. In DNA form, the CDR3 reads TGTGCCAGCAGCGACGGACAGGACAACTATGGCTACACCTTC.

This clonotype appeared many times. This chain connects TRBV29-1 to TRBJ1-1; D not resolved. There are 12 residues in the CDR3. Germline V CDR1 and CDR2: SQVTM, ANQGSEA. V gave up 5 bases and J gave up 1 base, with 8 bases separating them. The CDR3 loop reads CSVLPQNTEAFF. The CDR3 DNA reads as TGCAGCGTTCTCCCACAGAACACTGAAGCTTTCTTT.

This chain links TRBV9 with TRBJ1-2, with a tentative D call TRBD1 (6 bases). The CDR3 has 16 amino acids. V was cut by 3 bases and J by 3 bases, with 18 bases left in between. Germline CDR1 reads SGDLS; CDR2 reads YYNGEE. DNA of the CDR3: TGTGCCAGCAGCGGGGCCACGTGGGGGCAGGACTATGGCTACACCTTC. Encoded protein: CASSGATWGQDYGYTF.

This clonotype was detected many times. The chain links TRBV10-2 to TRBJ1-5; possible D gene TRBD1, 5 bases. The CDR3 loop spans 15 amino acids. Germline values: CDR1 WSHSY, CDR2 SAAADI. Trimming shortened V by 3 bases and J by 7 bases, and 16 bases separated the two germline ends. CDR3 sequence: CASSDPGGDRQPQHF. CDR3 nucleotide sequence: TGCGCCAGCAGTGATCCGGGAGGGGATCGACAGCCCCAGCATTTT.